The text below deals with one T cell receptor (beta chain). Antigen: not known. The record originates from a study of shared clonotypes between healthy human individuals. General study results and limits: With few donors, the genetic and exposure-history diversity represented was limited. As a rule, naive subsets had a larger estimated richness than memory subsets.

Trimming removed 1 base from V and 2 bases from J; junction bases left unmatched: 3. The CDR3 contains 16 residues. CDR1 is SGHTA and CDR2 is FQGNSA in the germline V gene. Sequencing was performed with immunoSEQ multiplex PCR; in TCRdb, only in-frame clones are kept and a portion is missing. The sample includes 2 million to 2.5 million clones, approximately 93% of them seen just once. The chain employs TRBV7-2 and TRBJ2-1; 9 bases align to TRBD2. This TCR derives from a man aged 18 to 29 in good health. Some clones in this sample may be carry-over from other donors' samples. The sequenced material came from naive CD4+ T cells from PBMCs. The subset: CD45RA+ positively selected. DNA for the CDR3: TGTGCCAGCAGCTTAGGTGCTAGCGGGACCTACAATGAGCAGTTCTTC. Protein product: CASSLGASGTYNEQFF.